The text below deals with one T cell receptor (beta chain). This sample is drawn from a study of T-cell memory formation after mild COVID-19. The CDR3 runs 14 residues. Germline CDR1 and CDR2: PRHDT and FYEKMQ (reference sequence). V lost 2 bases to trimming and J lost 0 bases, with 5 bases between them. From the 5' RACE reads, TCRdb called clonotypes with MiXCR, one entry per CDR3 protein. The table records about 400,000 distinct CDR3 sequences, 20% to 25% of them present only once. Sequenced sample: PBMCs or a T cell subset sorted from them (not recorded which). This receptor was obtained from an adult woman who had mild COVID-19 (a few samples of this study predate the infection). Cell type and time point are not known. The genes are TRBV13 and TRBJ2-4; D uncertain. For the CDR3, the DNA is TGTGCCAGCAGCTTACCATCAGCCAAAAACATTCAGTACTTC. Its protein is CASSLPSAKNIQYF.